The 27 T cell receptor beta chains given below trace back to one sample, sequenced in a study of T cell repertoires in cytomegalovirus infection. TCRdb used MiXCR to reprocess the reads, holding one entry per CDR3 protein. The sample lists around 570,000 distinct CDR3 sequences, 40% occurring once. For these receptors, no antigen is known. The sequenced sample was cultured PBMCs, obtained from culture after CMV antigen stimulation. Receptors originate from a human donor in good health (CMV status not recorded). Some clones in this sample may be carry-over from other donors' samples.

Only one count was recorded for this clonotype. The gene calls are TRBV29-1 and TRBJ2-3; D remains ambiguous. The V and J ends lost 2 bases and 6 bases respectively, with 12 bases between them. This CDR3 has 13 residues. Germline V CDR1 and CDR2: SQVTM, ANQGSEA. CDR3 DNA sequence: TGCAGCGTTGAATTTCAACCATATGATACGCAGTATTTT. This gives the protein CSVEFQPYDTQYF.

The sample holds one count of this clonotype. This chain joins TRBV19 and TRBJ1-3; no clear D gene. In germline, CDR1 is LNHDA, CDR2 SQIVND (reference sequence). The V gene lost 2 bases and the J gene lost 0 bases, with 11 bases spanning the gap. The CDR3 covers 16 residues. The CDR3 is CASSIFPRISGNTIYF. In nucleotides, the CDR3 is TGTGCCAGTAGTATATTCCCCAGGATCTCTGGAAACACCATATATTTT.

This clonotype has more than one count but fewer than ten. The V call is TRBV7-2, the J call TRBJ1-5; D gene uncertain. V was trimmed by 2 bases and J by 5 bases, leaving 7 bases between them. The CDR3 has 13 residues. The germline gives CDR1 SGHTA, CDR2 FQGNSA. Written as DNA, the CDR3 is TGTGCCAGCAGCTTATACGCGGATCAGCCCCAGCATTTT. This translates into CASSLYADQPQHF.

V usage is TRBV6-1 and J usage is TRBJ2-7; 9 positions match TRBD2. This CDR3 contains 14 residues. Germline V gives CDR1 MNHNS, CDR2 SASEGT. The trim removed 5 bases at V and 6 bases at J, leaving 8 bases unmatched. The CDR3 loop is CASSFSGGGTEQYF. CDR3 DNA sequence: TGTGCCAGCAGTTTTAGCGGGGGAGGAACCGAGCAGTACTTC.

This clonotype has a handful of counts. This CDR3 reads CASSRGRLWGTEAFF. CDR3 DNA: TGTGCCAGCAGCCGTGGGAGACTCTGGGGAACTGAAGCTTTCTTT. This chain joins TRBV5-6 and TRBJ1-1; no firm D call. Germline assignment: CDR1 SGHDT and CDR2 YYEEEE. The length of the CDR3 is 15 residues. The germline V and J ends were trimmed by 4 bases and 5 bases, with 18 bases remaining between them.

This rearrangement joins TRBV19 to TRBJ1-5; D may be TRBD1 (5 bases). Looked up from germline, CDR1 is LNHDA and CDR2 is SQIVND (reference sequence). The CDR3 consists of 16 residues. V lost 5 bases to trimming and J lost 2 bases, with 16 bases between them. CDR3 in amino acids: CASSSLRGGGNQPQHF. Written as DNA, the CDR3 is TGTGCCAGTAGTTCCCTTCGGGGGGGGGGCAATCAGCCCCAGCATTTT.

The gene calls are TRBV28 and TRBJ1-1; possibly TRBD1 for D (5 bases). The CDR3 is made up of 12 amino acids. With 8 bases removed from V and 6 bases from J, the gap between germline ends came to 13 bases. Germline CDR1 and CDR2: MDHEN and SYDVKM. The DNA of the CDR3 is TGTGCCAGCGACTCAGGAGGGGCTGAAGCTTTCTTT. Amino acid sequence: CASDSGGAEAFF.

The chain couples TRBV7-2 to TRBJ2-5; D remains ambiguous. The length of the CDR3 is 15 residues. Trimming removed 1 base at V and 5 bases at J, with 14 bases between. The germline V gene encodes CDR1 SGHTA and CDR2 FQGNSA. The CDR3 reads CASSLGATQWETQYF. The CDR3 nucleotides read TGTGCCAGCAGCTTAGGGGCGACTCAGTGGGAGACCCAGTACTTC.

This chain connects TRBV10-3 to TRBJ1-1; D perhaps matches TRBD1 (6 bases). The V and J ends lost 6 bases and 4 bases respectively, with 18 bases between them. The CDR3 runs to 15 residues. Germline CDR1 and CDR2: ENHRY and SYGVKD. The CDR3 sequence is CAISEGGGRATEAFF. The CDR3 bases are TGTGCCATCAGCGAGGGAGGGGGTAGAGCCACTGAAGCTTTCTTT.

In its sample, this clonotype was seen a few times. This chain uses TRBV5-1 with TRBJ2-7; 8 bases are shared with TRBD1. CDR3 length: 16 residues. Germline CDR1 SGHRS, CDR2 YFSETQ. With V trimmed by 0 bases and J by 1 base, 6 bases remained unmatched. CDR3 loop: CASSLGTGTLSYEQYF. The CDR3 DNA is TGCGCCAGCAGCTTGGGGACAGGGACCCTTTCCTACGAGCAGTACTTC.

This clonotype appeared a few times. The chain carries TRBV28 and TRBJ1-5; D is perhaps TRBD1 (5 bases). Trimming took off 7 bases at V and 7 bases at J, with 11 bases between the two ends. Germline assignment: CDR1 MDHEN and CDR2 SYDVKM. The CDR3 is made up of 12 amino acids. The CDR3, as DNA: TGTGCCAGCAATAGGGGTGTCCAGCCCCAGCATTTT. It specifies CASNRGVQPQHF.

CDR3 DNA sequence: TGTGCCAGCAGTTACGGGCGGGAGGGCCAGGCAGATACGCAGTATTTT. Amino acids: CASSYGREGQADTQYF. The chain has TRBV6-5 and TRBJ2-3; TRBD2 matches at 9 bases. The V and J ends lost 2 bases and 4 bases, in that order; junction bases with no gene match: 7. CDR3 length: 16 amino acids. The germline V gene has CDR1 MNHEY and CDR2 SVGAGI.

This clonotype was observed a handful of times. V and J are TRBV6-8 and TRBJ2-7; D is undetermined. With 6 bases removed from V and 2 bases from J, the gap between germline ends came to 8 bases. Germline CDR1 and CDR2: MNHGY and SAAAGT. This CDR3 spans 12 amino acids. The CDR3 reads CASSSRTYEQYF. The CDR3 DNA reads as TGTGCCAGCAGCTCAAGGACCTACGAGCAGTACTTC.

This chain uses TRBV5-6 with TRBJ1-1; no clear D. CDR1 and CDR2 (germline): SGHDT, YYEEEE. V gave up 6 bases and J gave up 1 base, with 13 bases separating them. This CDR3 region has 14 residues. CDR3 protein: CASTRGPRNTEAFF. The CDR3 DNA follows: TGTGCCAGCACGCGAGGGCCCAGGAACACTGAAGCTTTCTTT.

The genes are TRBV5-1 and TRBJ1-2, with D unclear. The CDR3 is 15 residues long. The germline V gene encodes CDR1 SGHRS and CDR2 YFSETQ. V was trimmed by 4 bases and J by 5 bases, leaving 18 bases between them. CDR3 sequence reads: CASSGFGTPSYGYTF. The CDR3 nucleotides are TGCGCCAGCAGCGGGTTCGGAACCCCTAGTTATGGCTACACCTTC.

This clonotype has more than one count but fewer than ten. V gene TRBV7-6 combines with J gene TRBJ1-2; 8 bases map to TRBD1. Per germline, CDR1 SGHVS and CDR2 FNYEAQ. Germline trimming cut 0 bases from V and 4 bases from J; bases unmatched to any gene: 13. The CDR3 is 18 amino acids. The CDR3 region is CASSLAYRTRDRTYGYTF. The CDR3 DNA is TGTGCCAGCAGCTTAGCGTACCGGACACGGGACAGGACCTATGGCTACACCTTC.

This clonotype was picked up a small number of times. V usage is TRBV11-2 and J usage is TRBJ2-1; D is ambiguous. The V end was cut by 3 bases, the J end by 7 bases, with 10 bases between. The CDR3 extends over 13 amino acids. Germline CDR1 reads SGHAT; CDR2 reads FQNNGV. The CDR3 DNA sequence: TGTGCCAGCAGCTTGCAGGTCTGGAATGAGCAGTTCTTC. It yields the protein CASSLQVWNEQFF.

This clonotype was seen a few times. The rearrangement joins TRBV20-1 to TRBJ1-6; no clear D gene. The CDR3 sequence is 12 residues long. The V end was cut by 0 bases, the J end by 5 bases, with 2 bases between. The germline CDR1 and CDR2 sequences are DFQATT and SNEGSKA (reference sequence). CDR3: CSARENNSPLHF. CDR3 coding DNA: TGCAGTGCTAGAGAGAATAATTCACCCCTCCACTTT.

This clonotype has more than one count but fewer than ten. The chain carries TRBV7-8 and TRBJ1-6, with TRBD1 as a possible D gene (6 bases). V lost 1 base and J 10 bases, leaving 17 bases between the germline ends. Germline lookup yields CDR1 SGHVS and CDR2 FQNEAQ. The CDR3 is 16 amino acids. CDR3 region: CASSLGGRNIRSPLHF. CDR3 nucleotides: TGTGCCAGCAGCTTAGGGGGGCGAAATATTCGGTCACCCCTCCACTTT.

This clonotype was picked up a small number of times. The V and J genes are TRBV11-2 and TRBJ2-3; D may correspond to TRBD1 or TRBD2 (7 bases each). Germline V gene sequence: CDR1 SGHAT, CDR2 FQNNGV. Trimming left V 7 bases short and J 3 bases short, with 17 bases between. There are 15 residues in the CDR3. The CDR3 DNA is TGTGCCAGCAACCCAGGGGGGGGTTGGACAGATACGCAGTATTTT. It is translated as CASNPGGGWTDTQYF.

The chain carries TRBV5-4 and TRBJ1-3; D ambiguous. Germline CDR1 SGHNT, CDR2 YYREEE (reference sequence). The CDR3 loop spans 14 amino acids. Trimming took 4 bases from V and 0 from J, leaving 8 bases between them. CDR3 residues: CASSNPDSGNTIYF. The DNA of the CDR3 is TGTGCCAGCAGCAATCCCGACTCTGGAAACACCATATATTTT.

The chain recombines TRBV18 with TRBJ1-2, with D possibly being TRBD1 (6 bases). CDR1 and CDR2 (germline): KGHSH, LQKENI. The germline V and J ends were trimmed by 2 bases and 7 bases, with 14 bases remaining between them. This CDR3 contains 14 residues. The CDR3 nucleotides read TGTGCCAGCTCACCAAGGACAGCCACTAGTGGCTACACCTTC. Translated, it gives CASSPRTATSGYTF.

The V and J genes are TRBV7-2 and TRBJ2-7; TRBD2 might be the D (5 bases). V was pared by 5 bases and J by 2 bases, with 13 bases between. The CDR3 loop spans 14 amino acids. The V gene's germline CDR1 is SGHTA and CDR2 FQGNSA. The CDR3: CASSPYYGAYEQYF. In DNA form, the CDR3 reads TGTGCCAGCAGCCCCTATTACGGGGCCTACGAGCAGTACTTC.

The chain has TRBV29-1 and TRBJ2-7; 8 bases are shared with TRBD1. Trimming at V came to 6 bases and at J to 7 bases, leaving 14 bases not matched to a gene. This CDR3 comprises 14 residues. In germline, CDR1 is SQVTM, CDR2 ANQGSEA. The CDR3 spells CSVVPTGDGEEQYF. CDR3 sequence (DNA): TGCAGCGTCGTTCCGACAGGGGATGGGGAGGAGCAGTACTTC.

This clonotype has more than one count but fewer than ten. The CDR3 region is CASSSTPRYEQYF. In DNA form, the CDR3 reads TGTGCCAGCAGCTCCACGCCTCGGTACGAGCAGTACTTC. The chain carries TRBV7-2 and TRBJ2-7; D is unclear. The length of the CDR3 is 13 residues. V lost 4 bases and J lost 4, with 11 bases in between. Looked up from germline, CDR1 is SGHTA and CDR2 is FQGNSA.

The chain combines TRBV28 with TRBJ2-3; D remains unclear. V was pared by 10 bases and J by 1 base, with 9 bases between. The CDR3 loop spans 12 amino acids. CDR1 and CDR2 (germline): MDHEN, SYDVKM. CDR3 in DNA: TGTGCCACGAAAAGGGGCACAGATACGCAGTATTTT. It is translated as CATKRGTDTQYF.

This chain links TRBV7-6 with TRBJ1-2; D gene uncertain. V lost 5 bases and J lost 6, with 10 bases in between. Germline CDR1 reads SGHVS; CDR2 reads FNYEAQ. The CDR3 loop spans 12 amino acids. The CDR3 DNA is TGTGCCAGCAGCCCGGTGGCGGATGGCTACACCTTC. It yields the protein CASSPVADGYTF.